This T cell receptor (beta chain) was documented in a study of vaccination effects on CD4 cells after COVID-19. Study results and limitations: There was marked clonal contraction among infection- and vaccine-induced clones late after vaccination.

About this clone: What it recognizes is unknown.

Only in-frame clones appear in the TCRdb table, and some are missing; sequencing was by immunoSEQ multiplex PCR. The sample has 30,000 to 40,000 clones, roughly two thirds seen once. Antigen-specific CD4+ T cell clonotypes were called by their expansion after viral peptide-pool culture in ViraFEST. Culture proceeded for approximately 10 days, and CD4+ T cells were then isolated. Everyone in the study got two shots of either the BNT162b2 or mRNA-1273 vaccine. Cultures used about 2 million PBMC per well, 9 to 10 IU/ml IL-2 and around 9.8 ug/ml peptides. Researchers swapped half the medium for IL-2 medium on both days 3 and 7. This CDR3 is 15 amino acids long. V was trimmed by 4 bases and J by 4 bases, leaving 14 bases between them. Germline V gene lookup returns CDR1 SGHDN and CDR2 FVKESK.

This clonotype was sampled from a human donor who received a COVID-19 vaccine. Sequences were derived from CD4+ T cells from PBMCs cultured with HCoV-229E spike peptides, sampled after COVID-19 vaccination. V is TRBV14 and J is TRBJ2-1; D possibly matches TRBD1 or TRBD2 (7 bases each). CDR3 region: CASSPQGGVYNEQFF. The CDR3 nucleotides are TGTGCCAGCAGCCCCCAGGGGGGGGTGTACAATGAGCAGTTCTTC.